The 23 T cell receptor beta chains in this list originate from one sample, sequenced in a study of human T cells and chemical hapten exposure. TCRdb itself ran the RACE reads through MiXCR, one entry per CDR3 protein. The table records tens of thousands of distinct CDR3 sequences, about 9.4% of them present only once. Documented time point: patch test 1, 2 weeks after DPC sensitization. The treatment was: therapeutic diphenylcyclopropenone sensitization with weekly scalp DPC. Source: whole blood, taken in connection with sensitization to the hapten diphenylcyclopropenone (DPC). These receptor sequences come from a woman aged 40 to 50 with alopecia areata. Some clones in this sample may be carry-over from other donors' samples.

This clonotype was observed at least ten times. The chain joins TRBV7-2 to TRBJ2-1; no definite D call. CDR1 is SGHTA, CDR2 FQGNSA, per germline. Trimming removed 6 bases from V and 5 bases from J, with 14 bases in between. The CDR3 is made up of 14 amino acids. The CDR3 region is CASRPARMNNEQFF. The CDR3 DNA reads as TGTGCCAGCAGGCCTGCTAGGATGAACAATGAGCAGTTCTTC.

Ten or more counts support this clonotype. This chain connects TRBV7-2 to TRBJ1-2, with unresolved D. Germline loops: CDR1 SGHTA, CDR2 FQGNSA. Trimming removed 1 base from V and 1 base from J, with 13 bases in between. The CDR3 runs to 16 residues. The CDR3 sequence: CASSLGGDGRNYGYTF. The CDR3 bases are TGTGCCAGCAGCTTAGGCGGCGACGGTCGTAACTATGGCTACACCTTC.

The chain links TRBV7-6 to TRBJ2-1; D gene uncertain. V dropped 5 bases and J dropped 6 bases, with 20 bases sitting between them. This CDR3 is built from 16 residues. Germline CDR1 SGHVS, CDR2 FNYEAQ. The CDR3 DNA sequence: TGTGCCAGCAGCATAACTCATTATCAAGGAGCCAATGAGCAGTTCTTC. Translated, it gives CASSITHYQGANEQFF.

This clonotype has a count of ten or more. The genes are TRBV12-3 or TRBV12-4 and TRBJ2-6, with D perhaps TRBD1 (5 bases). V gave up 6 bases and J gave up 3 bases, with 15 bases separating them. The CDR3 spans 16 residues. The CDR3 region is CASRYAGFGGANVLTF. The CDR3 bases are TGTGCCAGCAGATACGCAGGGTTTGGTGGGGCCAACGTCCTGACTTTC.

This clonotype was picked up a small number of times. The chain joins TRBV18 to TRBJ1-5; 12 bases fit TRBD1. This CDR3 is built from 17 residues. With 4 bases clipped from V and 3 bases from J, the junction kept 7 bases outside the gene matches. Looked up from germline, CDR1 is KGHSH and CDR2 is LQKENI. CDR3 sequence: CASSLGTGGDINQPQHF. The CDR3 DNA sequence: TGTGCCAGCTCACTCGGGACAGGGGGCGATATCAATCAGCCCCAGCATTTT.

Many counts were recorded for this clonotype. This chain uses TRBV6-2 or TRBV6-3 with TRBJ1-2; maybe TRBD1 (6 bases). V lost 5 bases, J lost 4 bases, and 14 bases lay in between. This CDR3 has 14 amino acids. Germline loops: CDR1 MNHEY, CDR2 SVGEGT. CDR3 residues: CASSPGQLSYGYTF. CDR3 coding DNA: TGTGCCAGCAGTCCTGGACAGCTTAGCTATGGCTACACCTTC.

This clonotype showed up many times. The V gene is TRBV19, the J gene TRBJ1-5, with D unresolved. The CDR3 is 14 amino acids. In germline, CDR1 is LNHDA, CDR2 SQIVND (reference sequence). The ends were cut back, 2 bases at V and 4 bases at J, with 9 bases in the middle. The CDR3 DNA follows: TGTGCCAGTAGTATACGAGACACGAATCAGCCCCAGCATTTT. Translated, it gives CASSIRDTNQPQHF. Together with reference TRBV19 and TRBJ1-5, the CDR3 gives the full variable domain: DGGITQSPKYLFRKEGQNVTLSCEQNLNHDAMYWYRQDPGQGLRLIYYSQIVNDFQKGDIAEGYSVSREKKESFPLTVTSAQKNPTAFYLCASSIRDTNQPQHFGDGTRLSIL.

The sample holds many counts of this clonotype. The rearrangement uses TRBV20-1 and TRBJ1-5; the D gene is possibly TRBD1 (6 bases). This CDR3 has 14 amino acids. V lost 5 bases, J lost 4 bases, and 15 bases lay in between. Germline V lookup: CDR1 DFQATT, CDR2 SNEGSKA (reference sequence). The CDR3 is CSAAGQLINQPQHF. Written as DNA, the CDR3 is TGCAGTGCTGCCGGACAGCTCATTAATCAGCCCCAGCATTTT.

In this sample, this clonotype turned up a few times. The chain employs TRBV9 and TRBJ2-3; 7 nucleotides align to TRBD1. The CDR3 spans 15 residues. V shed 3 bases and J 2 bases; nucleotides not matched to a gene: 6. CDR1 and CDR2 (germline): SGDLS, YYNGEE. The CDR3 DNA is TGTGCCAGCAGCGGACCGGGACAGATCACAGATACGCAGTATTTT. This sequence encodes CASSGPGQITDTQYF.

Many counts were recorded for this clonotype. The V gene is TRBV7-9, the J gene TRBJ1-6; TRBD1 matches 11 bases. The CDR3 has 13 residues. V lost 8 bases, J lost 14 bases, and 8 bases stayed unmatched. The germline CDR1 and CDR2 sequences are SEHNR and FQNEAQ (reference sequence). The CDR3 reads CASVGTGGSALHF. As DNA, the CDR3 is TGTGCCAGCGTGGGGACAGGGGGTAGTGCCCTCCACTTT.

This clonotype was counted between two and nine times. The CDR3 reads CSVTPGGAKGEQFF. CDR3 sequence (DNA): TGCAGCGTAACGCCAGGGGGGGCGAAAGGTGAGCAGTTCTTC. The V gene is TRBV29-1, the J gene TRBJ2-1, with D possibly called TRBD1 or TRBD2 (7 bases each). This CDR3 is 14 amino acids long. V was pared by 6 bases and J by 9 bases, with 21 bases between. Germline V gene sequence: CDR1 SQVTM, CDR2 ANQGSEA.

The table lists this clonotype with many counts. V usage is TRBV7-2 and J usage is TRBJ1-1, with 8 bases identical to TRBD1. Germline CDR1 SGHTA, CDR2 FQGNSA. The CDR3 is 15 residues long. V trimming: 5 bases; J trimming: 11 bases; junction bases outside the gene matches: 16. The CDR3 DNA reads as TGTGCCAGCAGCCCAGACAGGGGTCCTGGTGTTTTGGCTTTCTTT. Translating gives CASSPDRGPGVLAFF.

This clonotype was counted many times. The chain has TRBV7-2 and TRBJ1-1, with 7 bases fitting TRBD1. Germline CDR1 reads SGHTA; CDR2 reads FQGNSA. Losses at the gene ends were 4 bases for V and 4 bases for J; bases not matched to a gene: 9. CDR3 length: 15 amino acids. The CDR3 sequence is CASSSQGGRSTEAFF. DNA for the CDR3: TGTGCCAGCAGCTCACAAGGGGGCCGGAGCACTGAAGCTTTCTTT. Drawing the rest from reference TRBV7-2 and TRBJ1-1, the complete variable domain is GAGVSQSPSNKVTEKGKDVELRCDPISGHTALYWYRQSLGQGLEFLIYFQGNSAPDKSGLPSDRFSAERTGGSVSTLTIQRTQQEDSAVYLCASSSQGGRSTEAFFGQGTRLTVV.

V usage is TRBV21-1 and J usage is TRBJ1-3. TRBV21-1 is a listed pseudogene. The CDR3 contains 17 residues. CDR3 bases: TGTGCCAGCAGCAAAAGGGGAGGTCGGGGCTCTGGAAACACCATATATTTT. This gives the protein CASSKRGGRGSGNTIYF.

This clonotype was counted at least ten times. The chain combines TRBV12-3 or TRBV12-4 with TRBJ1-2; D gene unclear. The CDR3 spans 12 residues. V lost 5 bases and J lost 1, with 5 bases in between. The CDR3 loop is CASSINNYGYTF. The CDR3, as DNA: TGTGCCAGCAGTATTAATAACTATGGCTACACCTTC.

This clonotype came up many times. The chain recombines TRBV12-3 or TRBV12-4 with TRBJ2-2, with 7 bases identical to TRBD2. J was trimmed by 7 bases and V by 5 bases; bases with no gene match: 1. The CDR3 covers 12 residues. In DNA form, the CDR3 reads TGTGCCAGCAGTCGGGACTACGGGGAGCTGTTTTTT. The encoded protein is CASSRDYGELFF.

This clonotype has ten or more counts. The rearrangement links TRBV6-5 to TRBJ1-6; TRBD1 is a possible D gene (5 bases). This CDR3 has 16 residues. The V end lost 2 bases, the J end lost 10 bases, and 18 bases lay between the germline ends. Germline V gives CDR1 MNHEY, CDR2 SVGAGI. The DNA for the CDR3 is TGTGCCAGCAGTTACCAGCTGGGACCCAGTGGGTCACCCCTCCACTTT. It yields the protein CASSYQLGPSGSPLHF.

This clonotype was seen repeatedly, ten times or more. The rearrangement joins TRBV12-3 or TRBV12-4 to TRBJ2-6; 7 nucleotides match TRBD1. The V gene end was trimmed by 7 bases and the J gene end by 4 bases; junction bases not matched to a gene: 4. This CDR3 has 14 amino acids. The CDR3 coding sequence is TGTGCCAGCACCCAGGGGGAAGGGGCCAACGTCCTGACTTTC. Its translation: CASTQGEGANVLTF.

This clonotype appeared many times. This chain connects TRBV20-1 to TRBJ2-2; 8 bases fit TRBD1. CDR1 is DFQATT, CDR2 SNEGSKA, per germline (reference sequence). With V trimmed by 2 bases and J by 5 bases, 7 bases remained unmatched. The CDR3 totals 15 residues. The CDR3 spells CSARHQGARTGELFF. CDR3 DNA: TGCAGTGCTAGACATCAGGGGGCGAGAACCGGGGAGCTGTTTTTT.

CDR3 sequence (DNA): TGTGCAAGTCGCTTAGCGCTCCTCCAGTACTTC. Translated: CASRLALLQYF. V usage is TRBV12-2 and J usage is TRBJ2-7. TRBV12-2 is deemed a pseudogene. The CDR3 is 11 amino acids.

The table lists this clonotype with many counts. The chain has TRBV28 and TRBJ2-5; D is ambiguous. Trimming left V 1 base short and J 4 bases short, with 7 bases between. The CDR3 extends over 13 amino acids. Germline CDR1 and CDR2: MDHEN and SYDVKM. The CDR3 is CASSLSGIETQYF. CDR3 nucleotide sequence: TGTGCCAGCAGTTTATCCGGAATAGAGACCCAGTACTTC. Looking up the rest from reference TRBV28 and TRBJ2-5 gives the full variable domain: DVKVTQSSRYLVKRTGEKVFLECVQDMDHENMFWYRQDPGLGLRLIYFSYDVKMKEKGDIPEGYSVSREKKERFSLILESASTNQTSMYLCASSLSGIETQYFGPGTRLLVL.

The sample holds many counts of this clonotype. The CDR3 protein is CASSLAGNTEAFF. For the CDR3, the DNA is TGTGCCAGCAGCTTAGCAGGTAACACTGAAGCTTTCTTT. The chain combines TRBV7-9 with TRBJ1-1; D unclear. The CDR3 length is 13 residues. Trimming took 0 bases from V and 2 from J, leaving 4 bases between them. The germline V gene has CDR1 SEHNR and CDR2 FQNEAQ (reference sequence). The full variable domain, with the rest looked up from reference TRBV7-9 and TRBJ1-1, is DTGVSQNPRHKITKRGQNVTFRCDPISEHNRLYWYRQTLGQGPEFLTYFQNEAQLEKSRLLSDRFSAERPKGSFSTLEIQRTEQGDSAMYLCASSLAGNTEAFFGQGTRLTVV.

This clonotype was detected many times. The rearrangement links TRBV3-1 to TRBJ1-2; D unclear. The CDR3 consists of 18 residues. Trimming removed 0 bases at V and 4 bases at J, with 21 bases between. CDR1 is LGHDT and CDR2 is YNNKEL in the germline V gene (reference sequence). CDR3 coding DNA: TGTGCCAGCAGCCAAGATTTGGGTGACTTCCCTGCGGGCTATGGCTACACCTTC. Its protein is CASSQDLGDFPAGYGYTF. Combining the CDR3 with reference TRBV3-1 and TRBJ1-2 gives the whole variable domain DTAVSQTPKYLVTQMGNDKSIKCEQNLGHDTMYWYKQDSKKFLKIMFSYNNKELIINETVPNRFSPKSPDKAHLNLHINSLELGDSAVYFCASSQDLGDFPAGYGYTFGSGTRLTVV.